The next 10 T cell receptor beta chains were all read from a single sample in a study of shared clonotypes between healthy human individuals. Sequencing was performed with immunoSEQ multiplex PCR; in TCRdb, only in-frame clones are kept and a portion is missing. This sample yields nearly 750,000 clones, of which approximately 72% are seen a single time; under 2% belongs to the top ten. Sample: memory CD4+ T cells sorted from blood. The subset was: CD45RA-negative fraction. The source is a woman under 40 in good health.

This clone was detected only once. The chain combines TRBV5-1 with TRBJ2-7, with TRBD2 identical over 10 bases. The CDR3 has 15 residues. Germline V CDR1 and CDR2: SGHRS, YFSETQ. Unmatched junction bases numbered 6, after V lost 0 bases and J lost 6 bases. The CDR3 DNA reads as TGCGCCAGCAGCTTGGGGCTAGCGGGAGAGATCGAGCAGTACTTC. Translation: CASSLGLAGEIEQYF.

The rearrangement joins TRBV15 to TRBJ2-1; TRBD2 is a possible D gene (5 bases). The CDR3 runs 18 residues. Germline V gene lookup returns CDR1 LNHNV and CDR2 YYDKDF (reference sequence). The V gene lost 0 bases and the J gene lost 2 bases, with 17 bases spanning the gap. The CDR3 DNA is TGTGCCACCAGCAGAGATGGGGTGGGAGTAACCCCCTACAATGAGCAGTTCTTC. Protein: CATSRDGVGVTPYNEQFF.

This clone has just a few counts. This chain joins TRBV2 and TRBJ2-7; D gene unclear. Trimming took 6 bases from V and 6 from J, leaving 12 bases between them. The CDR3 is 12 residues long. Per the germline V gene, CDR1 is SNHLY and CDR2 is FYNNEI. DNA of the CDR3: TGTGCCAGCAGCGCGCAGGTGTTCGAGCAGTACTTC. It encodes CASSAQVFEQYF.

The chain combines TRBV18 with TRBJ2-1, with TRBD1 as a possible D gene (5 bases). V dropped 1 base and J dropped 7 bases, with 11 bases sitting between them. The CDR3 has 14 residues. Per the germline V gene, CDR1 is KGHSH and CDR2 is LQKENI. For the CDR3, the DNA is TGTGCCAGCTCACCACAGGGGAAAAGTAATGAGCAGTTCTTC. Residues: CASSPQGKSNEQFF.

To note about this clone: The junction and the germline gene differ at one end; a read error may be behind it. The CDR3 loop is CAGGDFSTDTQYF. CDR3 coding DNA: TGCGCTGGGGGGGACTTTAGCACAGATACGCAGTATTTT. The chain combines TRBV28 with TRBJ2-3, with TRBD2 matching over 7 bases. This CDR3 region has 13 residues. Per germline, CDR1 MDHEN and CDR2 SYDVKM.

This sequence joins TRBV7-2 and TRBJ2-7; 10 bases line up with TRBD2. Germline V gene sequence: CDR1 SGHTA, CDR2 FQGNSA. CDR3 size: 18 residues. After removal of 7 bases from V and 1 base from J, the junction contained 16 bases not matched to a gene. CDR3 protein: CASNRISNTAGGSYEQYF. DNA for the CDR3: TGTGCCAGCAACCGGATCTCAAACACAGCGGGAGGGTCCTACGAGCAGTACTTC.

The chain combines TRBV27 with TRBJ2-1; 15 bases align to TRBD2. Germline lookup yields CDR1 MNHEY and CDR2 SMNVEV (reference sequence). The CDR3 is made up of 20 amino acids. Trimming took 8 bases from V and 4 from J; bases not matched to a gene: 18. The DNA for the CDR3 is TGTGCCAGCCGAAGCCGGGGGCGGGGACTAGCGGGAGGCCAATACAATGAGCAGTTCTTC. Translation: CASRSRGRGLAGGQYNEQFF.

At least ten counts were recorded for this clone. CDR3 amino acids: CAWGETRQPQHF. CDR3 sequence (DNA): TGTGCCTGGGGGGAGACTAGACAGCCCCAGCATTTT. The J gene is TRBJ1-5, the V gene TRBV30, with D hard to call. In germline, CDR1 is GTSNPN, CDR2 SVGIG (reference sequence). The CDR3 spans 12 residues. Trimming stripped 5 bases from V and 7 bases from J, with 12 bases between.

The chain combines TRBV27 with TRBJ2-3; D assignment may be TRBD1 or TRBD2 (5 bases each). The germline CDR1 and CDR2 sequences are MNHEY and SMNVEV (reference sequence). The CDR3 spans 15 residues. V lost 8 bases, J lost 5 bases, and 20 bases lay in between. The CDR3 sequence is CASSRAGLREDTQYF. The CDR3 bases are TGTGCCAGCTCTAGGGCAGGGTTGAGGGAAGATACGCAGTATTTT.

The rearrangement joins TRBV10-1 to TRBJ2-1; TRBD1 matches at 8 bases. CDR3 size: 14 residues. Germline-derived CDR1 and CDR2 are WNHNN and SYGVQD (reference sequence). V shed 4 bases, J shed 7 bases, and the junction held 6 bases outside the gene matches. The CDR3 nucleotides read TGCGCCAGCAGTGGGAGGGGGACAGGTAATGAGCAGTTCTTC. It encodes CASSGRGTGNEQFF.